This T cell receptor beta chain appears in the sequencing data of a study of T cells in Graves' hyperthyroidism and ophthalmopathy. Many counts were recorded for this clonotype. The antigen remains unidentified. One end of the junction fails to match germline, which may point to a read error. If no ophthalmopathy progression occurred within 18 months, Graves' hyperthyroidism was stable. Pregnant or lactating patients were excluded, as were those with uncontrolled infection or other autoimmune disease. Clinical symptoms, serum thyroxine, TRAb, thyroid ultrasound and orbital computed tomography established diagnosis. This CDR3 comprises 15 residues. CDR1 is MNHNS and CDR2 is SASEGT in the germline V gene. There were TCR beta CDR3 regions amplified from RNA transcripts. The TCR CDR3 first-round RT-PCR relied on the HTBI primer set. TCRdb reprocessed the multiplex PCR reads with MiXCR, giving one entry per CDR3 protein. The data contain a few hundred thousand distinct CDR3 sequences, 15% to 18% of them singletons.

Notes on the study in general: Most expanded thyroid clonotypes above 0.001 also appeared in blood.

The chain links TRBV6-1 to TRBJ1-5; D not resolved. What was sequenced was blood. The source of this sequence is a young woman with Graves' hyperthyroidism. CDR3 protein: CASREDLAPNQPQHF. DNA of the CDR3: TGTGCCAGCAGAGAAGACTTGGCTCCCAATCAGCCCCAGCATTTT.